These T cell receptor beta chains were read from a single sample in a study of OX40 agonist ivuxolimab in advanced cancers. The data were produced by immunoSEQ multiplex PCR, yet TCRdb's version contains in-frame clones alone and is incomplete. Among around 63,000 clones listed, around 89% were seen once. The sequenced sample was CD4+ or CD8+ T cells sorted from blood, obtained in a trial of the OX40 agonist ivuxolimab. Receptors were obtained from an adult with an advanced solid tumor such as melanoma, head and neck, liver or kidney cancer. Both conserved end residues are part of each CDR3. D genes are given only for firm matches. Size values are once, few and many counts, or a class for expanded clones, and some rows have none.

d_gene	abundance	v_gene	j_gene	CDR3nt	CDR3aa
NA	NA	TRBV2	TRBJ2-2	TGTGCCAGCAGTTACGAGCGCGGGACCGGGGAGCTGTTTTTT	CASSYERGTGELFF
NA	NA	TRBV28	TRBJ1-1	TGTGCCAGCAGTCTCCTTCTTGCCAGGGCTGAAGCTTTCTTT	CASSLLLARAEAFF
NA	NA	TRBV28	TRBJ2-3	TGTGCCAGCAGTCCCAGGCGCACAGATACGCAGTATTTT	CASSPRRTDTQYF
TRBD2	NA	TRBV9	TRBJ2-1	TGTGCCAGCGGGCCTAGCGGGATCTACAATGAGCAGTTCTTC	CASGPSGIYNEQFF
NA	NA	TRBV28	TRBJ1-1	TGTGCCAGCAGTTCGGGCGGCCTACTGAACACTGAAGCTTTCTTT	CASSSGGLLNTEAFF
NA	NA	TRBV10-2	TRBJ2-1	TGCGCCAGCAGTTCTAGGGTCGGTGAGCAGTTCTTC	CASSSRVGEQFF
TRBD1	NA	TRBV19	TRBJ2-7	TGTGCCAGTAACGACAGGGGACCAACCTACGAGCAGTACTTC	CASNDRGPTYEQYF
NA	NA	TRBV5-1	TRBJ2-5	TGCGCCAGCAGCGGAGGGCCCTGGTCGGAGACCCAGTACTTC	CASSGGPWSETQYF
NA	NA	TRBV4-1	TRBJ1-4	TGCGCCAGCAGCGCCAACCGGGACCTAAATGAAAAACTGTTTTTT	CASSANRDLNEKLFF
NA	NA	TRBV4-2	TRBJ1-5	TGTGCCAGCAGCCAGGGGGATCCACTGGGCAATCAGCCCCAGCATTTT	CASSQGDPLGNQPQHF
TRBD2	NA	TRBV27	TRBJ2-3	TGTGCCAGCAGTCTACTAGCGGCTAGCACAGATACGCAGTATTTT	CASSLLAASTDTQYF
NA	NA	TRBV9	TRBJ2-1	TGTGCCAGCAGCAACCGACAAGCCATGCAGTTCTTC	CASSNRQAMQFF
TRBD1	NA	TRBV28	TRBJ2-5	TGTGCCAGCACCAGGGGGCGGGAAGAGACCCAGTACTTC	CASTRGREETQYF
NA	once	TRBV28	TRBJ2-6	TGTGCCAGCAGTTTGAACAGGGTGCACTCTGGGGCCAACGTCCTGACTTTC	CASSLNRVHSGANVLTF
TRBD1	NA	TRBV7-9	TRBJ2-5	TGTGCCAGCAGCGTAAGACAGGGCCACGAGACCCAGTACTTC	CASSVRQGHETQYF
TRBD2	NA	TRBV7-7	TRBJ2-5	TGTGCTAGCAGCACCGGGACTAGCGGGGGGCAAGAGACCCAGTACTTC	CASSTGTSGGQETQYF
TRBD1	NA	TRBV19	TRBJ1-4	TGTGCCAGTCGAAAGGGGGACAGGAATCCAACTAATGAAAAACTGTTTTTT	CASRKGDRNPTNEKLFF
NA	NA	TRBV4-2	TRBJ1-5	TGTGCCAGCAGCCTGGGACGCGAGGGCAATCAGCCCCAGCATTTT	CASSLGREGNQPQHF
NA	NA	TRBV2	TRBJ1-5	TGTGCCAGCACCCGGATCCCCATACAAAATCAGCCCCAGCATTTT	CASTRIPIQNQPQHF
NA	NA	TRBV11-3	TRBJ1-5	TGTGCCAGCAGCTTAGAGGACATAACCTATAGCAATCAGCCCCAGCATTTT	CASSLEDITYSNQPQHF
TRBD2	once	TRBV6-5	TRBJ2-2	TGTGCCAGCAAGTGGGAGGGCACCGGGGAGCTGTTTTTT	CASKWEGTGELFF
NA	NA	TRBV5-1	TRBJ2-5	TGCGCCAGCAGCCCGACTAGTTTTGAGACCCAGTACTTC	CASSPTSFETQYF
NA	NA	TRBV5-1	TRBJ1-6	TGCGCCAGCTCCTTCGGGCCGGTGAACACCCTCCACTTT	CASSFGPVNTLHF
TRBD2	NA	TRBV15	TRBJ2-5	TGTGCCACCAGATCTTCTAGCGGACAAGAGACCCAGTACTTC	CATRSSSGQETQYF
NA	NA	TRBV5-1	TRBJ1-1	TGCGCCAGCAGCTTTTCCGGGGGAAACACTGAAGCTTTCTTT	CASSFSGGNTEAFF
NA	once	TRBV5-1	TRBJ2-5	TGCGCCAGCAGCCTCTCGGGAGTATCACAAGAGACCCAGTACTTC	CASSLSGVSQETQYF
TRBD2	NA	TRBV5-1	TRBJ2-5	TGCGCCAGCAGCTTGGTTGTAGCGGGAGGGGTTGGAGAGACCCAGTACTTC	CASSLVVAGGVGETQYF
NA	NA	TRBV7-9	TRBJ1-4	TGTGCCAGCAGCTCCCTCTCCCGAGGAGAAAAACTGTTTTTT	CASSSLSRGEKLFF